These 9 T cell receptor beta chains share one sample of origin, sequenced in a study of T-cell reconstitution after alpha-beta-depleted transplantation in children. A TCRbeta library incorporating unique molecular identifiers was prepared. TCRdb re-analysed the PCR reads in MiXCR, keeping a single row per CDR3 protein. The repertoire consists of fewer than 1 million distinct CDR3 sequences, with under 20% occurring once and the leading ten covering around 5.3%. Specimen: PBMCs, mostly from graft donor cells, collected 360 days after TCRalphabeta/CD19-depleted stem cell transplant. The source of these receptors is a male patient aged 5 to 17 who had a stem cell transplant for acute lymphoblastic leukemia, so the T cells may come from the graft donor.

This clonotype was detected only a few times. The V and J genes are TRBV15 and TRBJ1-5; D not certain. CDR1 is LNHNV and CDR2 is YYDKDF in the germline V gene (reference sequence). This CDR3 contains 15 residues. V lost 3 bases and J 6 bases, leaving 15 bases between the germline ends. The CDR3 sequence: CATSSDRSGSQPQHF. The CDR3 DNA sequence: TGTGCCACCAGCAGTGATAGGAGCGGGAGTCAGCCCCAGCATTTT. The whole variable domain, filled in from reference TRBV15 and TRBJ1-5, reads DAMVIQNPRYQVTQFGKPVTLSCSQTLNHNVMYWYQQKSSQAPKLLFHYYDKDFNNEADTPDNFQSRRPNTSFCFLDIRSPGLGDTAMYLCATSSDRSGSQPQHFGDGTRLSIL.

Only one count was recorded for this clonotype. This CDR3 reads CASSPGQGAAYNQPQHF. The CDR3 coding sequence is TGCGCCAGCAGCCCGGGACAGGGGGCGGCTTACAATCAGCCCCAGCATTTT. V is TRBV5-1 and J is TRBJ1-5, with 12 bases that match TRBD1. Trimming cost V 4 bases and J 3 bases; bases outside gene matches: 8. Germline lookup yields CDR1 SGHRS and CDR2 YFSETQ. This CDR3 contains 17 residues. The full variable domain, completed using reference TRBV5-1 and TRBJ1-5, is KAGVTQTPRYLIKTRGQQVTLSCSPISGHRSVSWYQQTPGQGLQFLFEYFSETQRNKGNFPGRFSGRQFSNSRSEMNVSTLELGDSALYLCASSPGQGAAYNQPQHFGDGTRLSIL.

This clonotype was counted ten times or more. The chain carries TRBV29-1 and TRBJ2-7; D is possibly TRBD1 (6 bases). Germline CDR1 is SQVTM and CDR2 is ANQGSEA. The V and J ends lost 6 bases and 2 bases respectively, with 17 bases between them. The CDR3 runs 14 residues. As DNA, the CDR3 is TGCAGCGTCGATACGGACAGTTCTCCCTACGAGCAGTACTTC. Protein product: CSVDTDSSPYEQYF.

This clonotype was detected only a few times. The chain couples TRBV5-1 to TRBJ2-1, with D perhaps matching TRBD2 (5 bases). The CDR3 length is 14 residues. CDR1 is SGHRS, CDR2 YFSETQ, per germline. The V end lost 0 bases, the J end lost 6 bases, and 10 bases lay between the germline ends. For the CDR3, the DNA is TGCGCCAGCAGCTTGGGAGGGTGGGGCAATGAGCAGTTCTTC. This encodes CASSLGGWGNEQFF.

CDR3 bases: TGCGCCAGCAGCTATCAAGCATACAATGAGCAGTTCTTC. Amino acid sequence: CASSYQAYNEQFF. The gene calls are TRBV5-1 and TRBJ2-1; D is unclear. V was clipped by 3 bases and J by 4 bases, with 8 bases between them. Germline V gene sequence: CDR1 SGHRS, CDR2 YFSETQ. The CDR3 has 13 residues.

The rearrangement links TRBV20-1 to TRBJ2-7, with 9 bases fitting TRBD1. The CDR3 spans 14 residues. Germline CDR1 reads DFQATT; CDR2 reads SNEGSKA (reference sequence). V was clipped by 1 base and J by 4 bases; unmatched bases: 5. This CDR3 reads CSARGDRERYEQYF. For the CDR3, the DNA is TGCAGTGCTAGAGGGGACAGGGAGAGGTACGAGCAGTACTTC.

This clonotype was detected only a few times. The CDR3 protein is CASRSGQYNEQFF. As DNA, the CDR3 is TGTGCCAGCAGGTCGGGACAGTACAATGAGCAGTTCTTC. The chain employs TRBV12-3 or TRBV12-4 and TRBJ2-1, with 7 bases that match TRBD1. J gave up 4 bases and V 6 bases, and 3 bases lay outside the gene matches. The CDR3 has 13 amino acids.

The chain links TRBV4-1 to TRBJ1-6; TRBD1 matches 7 bases. Losses at the gene ends were 0 bases for V and 6 bases for J; bases not matched to a gene: 2. This CDR3 region has 15 residues. Germline assignment: CDR1 MGHRA and CDR2 YSYEKL. In nucleotides, the CDR3 is TGCGCCAGCAGCCAAGAGGACAGGAGTAATTCACCCCTCCACTTT. Amino acid sequence: CASSQEDRSNSPLHF.

This clonotype was found a few times. CDR3 bases: TGCGCCAGCAGCTTTTACGGGGAAGAGCAGTACTTC. It codes for CASSFYGEEQYF. The rearrangement uses TRBV4-1 and TRBJ2-7; perhaps TRBD2 as D (5 bases). Per the germline V gene, CDR1 is MGHRA and CDR2 is YSYEKL. The CDR3 runs to 12 residues. The V gene lost 5 bases and the J gene lost 7 bases, with 12 bases spanning the gap.